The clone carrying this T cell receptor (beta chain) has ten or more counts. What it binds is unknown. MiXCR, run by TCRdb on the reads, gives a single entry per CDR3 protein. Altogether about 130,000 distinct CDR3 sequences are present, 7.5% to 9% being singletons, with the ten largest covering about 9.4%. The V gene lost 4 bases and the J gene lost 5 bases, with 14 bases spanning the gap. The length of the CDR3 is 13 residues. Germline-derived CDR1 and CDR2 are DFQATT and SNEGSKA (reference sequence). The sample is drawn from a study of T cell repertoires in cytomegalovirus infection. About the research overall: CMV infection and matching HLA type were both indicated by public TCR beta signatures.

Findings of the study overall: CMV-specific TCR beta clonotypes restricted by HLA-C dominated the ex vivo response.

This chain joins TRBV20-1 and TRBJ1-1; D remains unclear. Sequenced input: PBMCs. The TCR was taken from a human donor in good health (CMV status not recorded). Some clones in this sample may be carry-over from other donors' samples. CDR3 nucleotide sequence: TGCAGTGCTACCACGGGCGCCCAGACTGAAGCTTTCTTT. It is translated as CSATTGAQTEAFF.